Listed here are 28 T cell receptor beta chains from one sample, sequenced in a study of identical twins (dated by TCRdb to 2016 to 2017). The library was prepared using 5' RACE. TCRdb records Illumina HiSeq 2000 as the sequencer. In-frame beta chains were kept once TCRdb had trimmed the public reads at Q25 with fastp and called clones with MiXCR. One record per CDR3 amino acid sequence lists the most common genes and DNA. A total of about 660,000 distinct CDR3 sequences appear in this sample, more than 6.5% of them only once. The top ten hold around 0.98% of the sample. The same sample was also used in a study of yellow fever vaccine responses in identical twins.

Sequenced: PBMCs. These receptors were obtained from a woman aged 18 to 35 in good health.

V usage is TRBV6-2 or TRBV6-3 and J usage is TRBJ2-7, with a possible D match to TRBD1 (5 bases). The CDR3 loop spans 15 amino acids. The V gene lost 2 bases and the J gene lost 1 base, with 12 bases spanning the gap. Germline lookup yields CDR1 MNHEY and CDR2 SVGEGT. CDR3 region: CASSYLGLASYEQYF. The DNA of the CDR3 is TGTGCCAGCAGTTACCTGGGGCTCGCATCCTACGAGCAGTACTTC.

This clonotype was found a few times. The CDR3 nucleotides are TGTGCCAGCAGGGAGGACTGGTTCTACGAGCAGTACTTC. Translating it yields CASREDWFYEQYF. The chain combines TRBV6-1 with TRBJ2-7; maybe TRBD2 (5 bases). Germline CDR1 MNHNS, CDR2 SASEGT. The CDR3 is 13 amino acids. The ends were cut back, 6 bases at V and 3 bases at J, with 12 bases in the middle.

The genes are TRBV3-1 and TRBJ2-7, with a weak D call TRBD2 (6 bases). Germline V gene data show CDR1 as LGHDT and CDR2 as YNNKEL (reference sequence). The CDR3 has 13 amino acids. Trimming shortened V by 6 bases and J by 3 bases, and 12 bases separated the two germline ends. DNA for the CDR3: TGTGCCAGCAGGCGGGGCACTAACTACGAGCAGTACTTC. This gives the protein CASRRGTNYEQYF.

V and J are TRBV15 and TRBJ2-7, with 7 bases that match TRBD1. Germline V gives CDR1 LNHNV, CDR2 YYDKDF (reference sequence). The trim removed 3 bases at V and 3 bases at J, leaving 5 bases unmatched. This CDR3 is 14 amino acids long. The CDR3 region has the DNA TGTGCCACCAGCAGCCCCCGGGACAGCTACGAGCAGTACTTC. This codes for CATSSPRDSYEQYF.

A word on this clonotype: This could be a read error, since a much larger clone is one nucleotide away. This chain joins TRBV20-1 and TRBJ2-3; D is uncertain. Germline V gene sequence: CDR1 DFQATT, CDR2 SNEGSKA (reference sequence). The CDR3 is 13 amino acids. The CDR3 protein is CSARDEPTDTQYF. The CDR3 bases are TGCAGTGCCAGAGACGAACCGACAGATACGCAGTATTTT.

This clonotype was counted a few times. The J gene is TRBJ2-7, the V gene TRBV2, with D possibly TRBD1 on 6 matching bases. Trimming stripped 6 bases from V and 5 bases from J, with 14 bases between. The V gene's germline CDR1 is SNHLY and CDR2 FYNNEI. The CDR3 consists of 13 residues. In DNA, the CDR3 is TGTGCCAGCAGCTATAAACAGGGTCACGAGCAGTACTTC. Its translation is CASSYKQGHEQYF.

This clonotype was observed a handful of times. The chain recombines TRBV6-6 with TRBJ2-5; D remains unclear. The CDR3 is made up of 12 amino acids. From germline, CDR1 is MNHNY and CDR2 SVGAGI (reference sequence). Deletions cut 5 bases from V and 2 bases from J, with 6 bases between. The CDR3: CASSGPQETQYF. CDR3 nucleotide sequence: TGTGCCAGCAGTGGACCTCAAGAGACCCAGTACTTC.

The sample holds a few counts of this clonotype. The chain combines TRBV2 with TRBJ1-1; D gene unclear. Germline V gene sequence: CDR1 SNHLY, CDR2 FYNNEI. Trimming took off 6 bases at V and 1 base at J, with 9 bases between the two ends. CDR3 length: 13 amino acids. The CDR3 protein is CASRYNRNTEAFF. In DNA, the CDR3 is TGTGCCAGCAGATACAACAGGAACACTGAAGCTTTCTTT.

Points on this clonotype: Relative to the germline gene, one junction end is altered; a read error may explain this. J is TRBJ1-1 and V is TRBV27; D may be TRBD1 (5 bases). Germline CDR1 is MNHEY and CDR2 is SMNVEV (reference sequence). The CDR3 has 16 amino acids. The CDR3 nucleotides read TGTGCCAGCTCCCGACAGCCACCTATCTCGAACACTGAAGCTTTTTTT. Its translation is CASSRQPPISNTEAFF.

In the case of this clonotype: A read error may account for a junction end that differs from germline. The chain couples TRBV25-1 to TRBJ2-7; D is ambiguous. The CDR3 has 14 residues. Per germline, CDR1 MGHDK and CDR2 SYGVNS. CDR3 in amino acids: CASSEVLGSHEQYF. CDR3 in DNA: TGTGCCAGCAGTGAAGTACTGGGCTCCCACGAGCAGTACTTC.

This clonotype was observed a handful of times. This chain uses TRBV7-2 with TRBJ1-5; D perhaps matches TRBD1 (5 bases). V was cut by 5 bases and J by 0 bases, with 17 bases left in between. CDR1 and CDR2 from the germline V gene are SGHTA and FQGNSA. CDR3 length equals 17 residues. The CDR3 region is CASSPMGSRGSNQPQHF. CDR3 DNA: TGTGCCAGCAGCCCAATGGGGTCAAGGGGTAGCAATCAGCCCCAGCATTTT.

This clonotype was recorded a few times. The chain carries TRBV12-3 or TRBV12-4 and TRBJ2-7; no firm D call. The CDR3 is 15 residues long. The V end lost 7 bases, the J end lost 0 bases, and 16 bases lay between the germline ends. CDR3 loop: CASTLGGESSYEQYF. The CDR3 DNA is TGTGCCAGCACCCTCGGTGGGGAAAGCTCCTACGAGCAGTACTTC.

There are many counts of this clonotype. The rearrangement links TRBV6-6 to TRBJ2-3, with TRBD2 as a possible D gene (5 bases). The CDR3 contains 12 residues. Germline CDR1 and CDR2: MNHNY and SVGAGI (reference sequence). Trimming removed 6 bases from V and 2 bases from J, with 6 bases in between. CDR3 region: CASRGLTDTQYF. The CDR3 DNA reads as TGTGCCAGCAGAGGACTCACAGATACGCAGTATTTT.

This clonotype came up a few times. The chain employs TRBV12-5 and TRBJ2-1; 8 bases align to TRBD2. The CDR3 is made up of 18 amino acids. The germline V gene encodes CDR1 LGHNT and CDR2 FRNRAP. The V gene end was trimmed by 7 bases and the J gene end by 9 bases; junction bases not matched to a gene: 23. The CDR3 bases are TGTGCTAGTGCCATACCCGGAGGTAGCGGGAACGGCTTTGGTGAGCAGTTCTTC. As protein: CASAIPGGSGNGFGEQFF.

This clonotype appeared a few times. CDR3 in DNA: TGTGCCAGCAGTTCCATGGGAGGGGGCCTATACGAGCAGTACTTC. As protein: CASSSMGGGLYEQYF. J is TRBJ2-7 and V is TRBV27, with D perhaps given as TRBD1 or TRBD2 (7 bases each). There are 15 residues in the CDR3. V was pared by 4 bases and J by 4 bases, with 17 bases between. The germline V gene encodes CDR1 MNHEY and CDR2 SMNVEV (reference sequence).

This clonotype was recorded a few times. The chain carries TRBV6-5 and TRBJ2-6; D not resolved. This CDR3 is built from 17 residues. Germline V gene sequence: CDR1 MNHEY, CDR2 SVGAGI. Trimming stripped 2 bases from V and 1 base from J, with 12 bases between. This chain's CDR3 is CASSYEAGQSGANVLTF. The CDR3 DNA reads as TGTGCCAGCAGTTACGAGGCAGGTCAATCTGGGGCCAACGTCCTGACTTTC.

This clonotype was observed many times. The chain carries TRBV27 and TRBJ2-3; TRBD1 is a possible D gene (7 bases). The CDR3 is 17 amino acids. V was cut by 6 bases and J by 0 bases, with 19 bases left in between. CDR1 is MNHEY and CDR2 is SMNVEV in the germline V gene (reference sequence). The CDR3 spells CASSSPQTGTSTDTQYF. In DNA form, the CDR3 reads TGTGCCAGCAGCTCACCCCAGACAGGGACTAGCACAGATACGCAGTATTTT.

This clonotype was picked up a small number of times. The genes are TRBV9 and TRBJ2-7, with D unresolved. The length of the CDR3 is 13 residues. The V gene lost 2 bases and the J gene lost 6 bases, with 12 bases spanning the gap. The germline gives CDR1 SGDLS, CDR2 YYNGEE. The CDR3 spells CASSVRSSAEQYF. CDR3 nucleotide sequence: TGTGCCAGCAGCGTTCGATCTTCAGCCGAGCAGTACTTC. The variable domain in full, completed from reference TRBV9 and TRBJ2-7, reads DSGVTQTPKHLITATGQRVTLRCSPRSGDLSVYWYQQSLDQGLQFLIQYYNGEERAKGNILERFSAQQFPDLHSELNLSSLELGDSALYFCASSVRSSAEQYFGPGTRLTVT.

The genes are TRBV4-3 and TRBJ2-3; maybe TRBD1 (6 bases). Germline-derived CDR1 and CDR2 are LGHNA and YSLEER. The CDR3 runs 15 residues. V gave up 4 bases and J gave up 0 bases, with 11 bases separating them. This CDR3 is CASSPYRDSTDTQYF. The CDR3 DNA is TGCGCCAGCAGCCCATACAGGGATAGCACAGATACGCAGTATTTT.

This chain joins TRBV28 and TRBJ2-1; TRBD2 agrees at 8 bases. With 7 bases clipped from V and 11 bases from J, the junction kept 4 bases outside the gene matches. Germline CDR1 and CDR2: MDHEN and SYDVKM. This CDR3 has 11 residues. CDR3 nucleotides: TGTGCCAGCAATGATAGCGGGAAGCAGTTCTTC. Amino acid sequence: CASNDSGKQFF.

CDR3: CATSDPPGQGSYNEQFF. CDR3 DNA sequence: TGTGCCACCAGTGATCCCCCGGGACAGGGCTCCTACAATGAGCAGTTCTTC. The V and J genes are TRBV24-1 and TRBJ2-1, with TRBD1 matching 9 bases. Germline lookup yields CDR1 KGHDR and CDR2 SFDVKD. The CDR3 sequence is 17 residues long. Trimming removed 3 bases from V and 0 bases from J; junction bases left unmatched: 5.

The chain carries TRBV10-3 and TRBJ2-7; 7 positions agree with TRBD1. J was trimmed by 2 bases and V by 6 bases; bases with no gene match: 7. The length of the CDR3 is 14 residues. Germline CDR1 is ENHRY and CDR2 is SYGVKD. CDR3 DNA: TGTGCCATCAGGACCGGGACAGAGACCTACGAGCAGTACTTC. It yields the protein CAIRTGTETYEQYF.

This clonotype was detected only a few times. The CDR3 bases are TGTGCCAGCAGACTCAAGGGATCCTACGAGCAGTACTTC. Translation: CASRLKGSYEQYF. The chain joins TRBV28 to TRBJ2-7; D gene unclear. Trimming took off 6 bases at V and 1 base at J, with 10 bases between the two ends. CDR1 MDHEN and CDR2 SYDVKM come from the germline V gene. The CDR3 extends over 13 amino acids.

This clonotype was seen at least ten times. The genes are TRBV7-2 and TRBJ2-7; D ambiguous. The V gene lost 5 bases and the J gene lost 5 bases, with 19 bases spanning the gap. Germline CDR1 SGHTA, CDR2 FQGNSA. The CDR3 consists of 15 residues. The CDR3 sequence: CASSPTALWRNEQYF. CDR3 sequence (DNA): TGTGCCAGCAGCCCCACGGCTTTGTGGAGAAACGAGCAGTACTTC.

The genes are TRBV25-1 and TRBJ2-3, with D maybe TRBD2 (5 bases). V dropped 8 bases and J dropped 6 bases, with 12 bases sitting between them. The length of the CDR3 is 12 residues. Germline V lookup: CDR1 MGHDK, CDR2 SYGVNS. The DNA of the CDR3 is TGTGCCAGCGGTAGCGTTTCCGATACGCAGTATTTT. Protein product: CASGSVSDTQYF.

Only a few counts were recorded for this clonotype. The CDR3 nucleotides read TGCAGTGCAAACGAATGGCGGGAGAAGGTAAATGAGCAGTTCTTC. It yields the protein CSANEWREKVNEQFF. This chain uses TRBV20-1 with TRBJ2-1; 7 bases map to TRBD2. The length of the CDR3 is 15 residues. The germline gives CDR1 DFQATT, CDR2 SNEGSKA (reference sequence). The V segment lost 6 bases and the J segment 7 bases; nucleotides outside the gene matches: 15.

V and J are TRBV20-1 and TRBJ2-2; 7 bases are a match to TRBD2. The CDR3 consists of 16 residues. Germline loops: CDR1 DFQATT, CDR2 SNEGSKA (reference sequence). V lost 0 bases, J lost 2 bases, and 6 bases stayed unmatched. The CDR3 region is CSARDGERGNTGELFF. The CDR3 DNA reads TGCAGTGCTAGAGATGGGGAGCGGGGTAACACCGGGGAGCTGTTTTTT.

This clonotype was counted ten times or more. J is TRBJ1-4 and V is TRBV3-1; tentative D call: TRBD1 (6 bases). The V gene lost 2 bases and the J gene lost 7 bases, with 11 bases spanning the gap. Germline values: CDR1 LGHDT, CDR2 YNNKEL (reference sequence). The CDR3 runs 14 residues. CDR3 loop: CASSQSGAVEKLFF. DNA of the CDR3: TGTGCCAGCAGCCAATCGGGGGCGGTTGAAAAACTGTTTTTT.